The 9 T cell receptor beta chains reported below all come from one sample, sequenced in a study of graft-versus-host responses after intestinal transplantation (dated by TCRdb to 2020 to 2022). Read against the paper, the sample's time point label means: cells obtained before transplantation from donor or recipient. Their target antigens are unknown. Libraries were constructed by the immunoSEQ multiplex PCR assay. TCRdb took this table from immuneACCESS and kept in-frame rearrangements with V and J called. Such tables lack part of the clones; where checked against another copy, unresolved V genes explain under half of the gap, and the rest is unexplained. The sample profile shows tens of thousands of clones; less than 90% of them were found once. The top ten clones comprise 0.34% of the sample. The sequencing here drew on unstimulated CD4+ T cells sorted from spleen or lymph node cells, taken before intestinal transplant. These receptors all come from a human donor who received an intestinal transplant.

This clone was counted a single time. V is TRBV7-2 and J is TRBJ1-6, with 7 positions matching TRBD1. The junction had 11 bases not matched to a gene; V was cut back by 5 bases and J by 10 bases. From germline, CDR1 is SGHTA and CDR2 FQGNSA. The CDR3 is 15 amino acids. This chain's CDR3 is CASSRRDSPQSPLHF. The CDR3 DNA sequence: TGTGCCAGCAGCCGAAGGGACAGTCCACAGTCACCCCTCCACTTT. The full variable domain, in which reference TRBV7-2 and TRBJ1-6 provide the parts outside the CDR3, is GAGVSQSPSNKVTEKGKDVELRCDPISGHTALYWYRQSLGQGLEFLIYFQGNSAPDKSGLPSDRFSAERTGGSVSTLTIQRTQQEDSAVYLCASSRRDSPQSPLHFGNGTRLTVT.

The V gene is TRBV27, the J gene TRBJ2-7, with a possible D match to TRBD2 (5 bases). Trimming stripped 4 bases from V and 4 bases from J, with 29 bases between. Per the germline V gene, CDR1 is MNHEY and CDR2 is SMNVEV (reference sequence). This CDR3 is built from 19 residues. CDR3 sequence: CASSSAISPGLGGRYEQYF. The CDR3 DNA reads TGTGCCAGCAGTTCTGCCATTTCCCCTGGGCTTGGCGGGCGGTACGAGCAGTACTTC.

The rearrangement links TRBV5-1 to TRBJ2-3; 9 bases fit TRBD2. The V segment lost 3 bases and the J segment 6 bases; nucleotides outside the gene matches: 14. Germline lookup yields CDR1 SGHRS and CDR2 YFSETQ. The CDR3 runs 17 residues. Here the CDR3 reads CASSSSSSGSFRDTQYF. CDR3 nucleotides: TGCGCCAGCAGCTCTTCGAGTAGCGGGAGTTTTCGGGATACGCAGTATTTT.

The V call is TRBV15, the J call TRBJ2-1; 9 bases agree with TRBD2. This CDR3 spans 16 amino acids. V trimming: 1 base; J trimming: 8 bases; junction bases outside the gene matches: 9. Germline V gene sequence: CDR1 LNHNV, CDR2 YYDKDF (reference sequence). The CDR3 loop is CATSRGIAGETDEQFF. CDR3 coding DNA: TGTGCCACCAGCAGAGGGATAGCGGGGGAAACCGATGAGCAGTTCTTC. Using reference TRBV15 and TRBJ2-1 for the parts outside the CDR3, the full variable domain is DAMVIQNPRYQVTQFGKPVTLSCSQTLNHNVMYWYQQKSSQAPKLLFHYYDKDFNNEADTPDNFQSRRPNTSFCFLDIRSPGLGDTAMYLCATSRGIAGETDEQFFGPGTRLTVL.

This sequence joins TRBV27 and TRBJ2-3; D possibly corresponds to TRBD2 (7 bases). Germline CDR1 MNHEY, CDR2 SMNVEV (reference sequence). Trimming shortened V by 7 bases and J by 0 bases, and 14 bases separated the two germline ends. The CDR3 totals 15 residues. Written as DNA, the CDR3 is TGTGCCAGCACATCGCGGGGGCATAGCACAGATACGCAGTATTTT. Protein: CASTSRGHSTDTQYF.

The chain recombines TRBV19 with TRBJ2-1; possible D gene TRBD2, 5 bases. Looked up from germline, CDR1 is LNHDA and CDR2 is SQIVND (reference sequence). The V gene lost 1 base and the J gene lost 4 bases, with 11 bases spanning the gap. The CDR3 length is 15 residues. As DNA, the CDR3 is TGTGCCAGTAGTATAGGGAGCGGCCTATACAATGAGCAGTTCTTC. This encodes CASSIGSGLYNEQFF.

V and J are TRBV27 and TRBJ2-5, with D unresolved. Deletions cut 5 bases from V and 0 bases from J, with 7 bases between. This CDR3 is built from 13 residues. CDR1 is MNHEY and CDR2 is SMNVEV in the germline V gene (reference sequence). DNA for the CDR3: TGTGCCAGCAGTCCCCTGTACCAAGAGACCCAGTACTTC. It specifies CASSPLYQETQYF.

The gene calls are TRBV2 and TRBJ2-7, with a weak D call TRBD1 (6 bases). V gave up 7 bases and J gave up 2 bases, with 15 bases separating them. The CDR3 is 14 amino acids. Germline values: CDR1 SNHLY, CDR2 FYNNEI. The DNA of the CDR3 is TGTGCCAGCACCGCTCAGGGGACGACCTACGAGCAGTACTTC. As protein: CASTAQGTTYEQYF.

The rearrangement links TRBV30 to TRBJ2-2; 9 bases are shared with TRBD2. The CDR3 has 13 residues. CDR1 is GTSNPN and CDR2 is SVGIG in the germline V gene (reference sequence). J gave up 0 bases and V 7 bases, and 0 bases lay outside the gene matches. CDR3 in amino acids: CALAGANTGELFF. For the CDR3, the DNA is TGTGCCTTAGCGGGGGCGAACACCGGGGAGCTGTTTTTT.